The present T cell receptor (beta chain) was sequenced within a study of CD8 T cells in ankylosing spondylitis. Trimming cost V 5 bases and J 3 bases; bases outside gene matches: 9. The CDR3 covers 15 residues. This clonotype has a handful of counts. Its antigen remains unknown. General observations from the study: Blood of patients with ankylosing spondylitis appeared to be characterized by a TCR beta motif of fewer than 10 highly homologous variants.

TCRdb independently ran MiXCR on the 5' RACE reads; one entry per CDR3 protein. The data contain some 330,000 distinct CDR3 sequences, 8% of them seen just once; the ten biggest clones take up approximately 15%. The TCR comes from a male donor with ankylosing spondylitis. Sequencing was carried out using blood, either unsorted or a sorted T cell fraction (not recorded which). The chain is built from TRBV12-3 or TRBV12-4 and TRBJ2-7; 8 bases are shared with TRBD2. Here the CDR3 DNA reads TGTGCCAGCAGTGTGGGACTAGGGGATTTCTACGAGCAGTACTTC. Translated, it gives CASSVGLGDFYEQYF.